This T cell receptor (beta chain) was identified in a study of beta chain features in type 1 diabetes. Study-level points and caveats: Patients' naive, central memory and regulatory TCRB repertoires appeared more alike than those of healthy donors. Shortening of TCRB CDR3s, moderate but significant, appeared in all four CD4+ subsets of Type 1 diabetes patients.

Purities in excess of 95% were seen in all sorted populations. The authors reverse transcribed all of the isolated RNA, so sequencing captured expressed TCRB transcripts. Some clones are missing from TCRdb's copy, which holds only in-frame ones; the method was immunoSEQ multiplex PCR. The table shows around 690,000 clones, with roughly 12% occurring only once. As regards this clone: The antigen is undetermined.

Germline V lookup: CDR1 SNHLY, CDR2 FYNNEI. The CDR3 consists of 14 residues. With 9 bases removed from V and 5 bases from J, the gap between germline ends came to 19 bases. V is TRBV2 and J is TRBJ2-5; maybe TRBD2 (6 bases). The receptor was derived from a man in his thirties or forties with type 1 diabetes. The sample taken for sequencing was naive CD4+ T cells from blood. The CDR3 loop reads CASLTPAGTETQYF. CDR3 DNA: TGTGCCAGTTTGACCCCCGCGGGGACGGAGACCCAGTACTTC.